The 11 T cell receptor beta chains in this list originate from one sample, sequenced in a study of blood T cell repertoires in COVID-19. Only in-frame clones appear in the TCRdb table, and some are missing; sequencing was by immunoSEQ multiplex PCR. Of some 500,000 clones listed, roughly 88% were seen once; the top ten hold 1.5% to 2%. Material for sequencing was PBMCs or T cells enriched from blood (not recorded which). Receptor source: a woman aged 40 to 50 who had recovered from COVID-19.

The CDR3 reads CASSSPGRFRASPLHF. In DNA, the CDR3 is TGTGCCAGCAGTTCCCCCGGGCGGTTCAGGGCTTCACCCCTCCACTTT. The chain links TRBV27 to TRBJ1-6; TRBD1 is a possible D gene (5 bases). CDR1 is MNHEY and CDR2 is SMNVEV in the germline V gene (reference sequence). The ends were cut back, 4 bases at V and 9 bases at J, with 19 bases in the middle. The CDR3 runs to 16 residues.

In its sample, this clone was seen a few times. J is TRBJ2-1 and V is TRBV6-5; 7 nucleotides align to TRBD1. V gave up 2 bases and J gave up 0 bases; unmatched junction bases: 1. Germline loops: CDR1 MNHEY, CDR2 SVGAGI. The CDR3 spans 15 residues. CDR3 DNA sequence: TGTGCCAGCAGTTACGGGGACAGCTCCTACAATGAGCAGTTCTTC. It yields the protein CASSYGDSSYNEQFF.

This clone was recorded only once. V gene TRBV19 combines with J gene TRBJ1-3, with D perhaps matching TRBD1 (6 bases). Trimming took 6 bases from V and 5 from J, leaving 8 bases between them. The CDR3 totals 12 residues. Germline loops: CDR1 LNHDA, CDR2 SQIVND (reference sequence). The CDR3 nucleotides are TGTGCCAGTAGAGGACAGAGAAACACCATATATTTT. This sequence encodes CASRGQRNTIYF.

This chain links TRBV11-3 with TRBJ2-7; no definite D call. There are 12 residues in the CDR3. CDR1 is SGHNT, CDR2 YENEEA, per germline. The ends were cut back, 3 bases at V and 4 bases at J, with 7 bases in the middle. The CDR3 sequence: CASSFHQYEQYF. CDR3 DNA sequence: TGTGCCAGCAGCTTCCATCAATACGAGCAGTACTTC.

The V call is TRBV10-3, the J call TRBJ2-1; tentatively, D is TRBD1 (6 bases). Germline-derived CDR1 and CDR2 are ENHRY and SYGVKD. The ends were cut back, 6 bases at V and 3 bases at J, with 12 bases in the middle. This CDR3 comprises 14 residues. In DNA form, the CDR3 reads TGTGCCATCAGAAGAAGGGACATCTACAATGAGCAGTTCTTC. It translates to CAIRRRDIYNEQFF.

This clone occurred once. The genes are TRBV27 and TRBJ1-1; 8 nucleotides match TRBD1. Germline loops: CDR1 MNHEY, CDR2 SMNVEV (reference sequence). This CDR3 has 18 residues. Trimming took 3 bases from V and 4 from J; bases not matched to a gene: 16. The CDR3 is CASSLYTTSGRGLTEAFF. In DNA, the CDR3 is TGTGCCAGCAGTTTGTATACCACCTCGGGCAGGGGGCTCACTGAAGCTTTCTTT.

The chain links TRBV27 to TRBJ1-1, with 12 bases that match TRBD1. This CDR3 has 15 residues. V dropped 4 bases and J dropped 2; count of bases not matched to a gene: 2. From germline, CDR1 is MNHEY and CDR2 SMNVEV (reference sequence). The DNA for the CDR3 is TGTGCCAGCAGTTGGGGGACAGGGGGCAACACTGAAGCTTTCTTT. Protein sequence: CASSWGTGGNTEAFF.

This clone is a singleton in its sample. The CDR3 region has the DNA TGTGCCAGCAGCATGTCTAGCGGGAGCCTAAGGTCAGAGACCCAGTACTTC. Its protein is CASSMSSGSLRSETQYF. This chain joins TRBV3-1 (or the pseudogene TRBV3-2) and TRBJ2-5, with 10 bases aligning to TRBD2. Germline-derived CDR1 and CDR2 are LGHDT and YNNKEL (reference sequence). Trimming removed 5 bases from V and 4 bases from J; junction bases left unmatched: 13. The CDR3 sequence is 17 residues long.

V and J are TRBV5-8 and TRBJ1-5; 11 bases agree with TRBD1. The CDR3 spans 15 residues. The germline V gene has CDR1 SGHTS and CDR2 YDEGEE. Trimming cost V 4 bases and J 6 bases; bases outside gene matches: 6. In DNA form, the CDR3 reads TGTGCCAGCAGCCTCCGGACAGGGGGCAGTCAGCCCCAGCATTTT. Translating gives CASSLRTGGSQPQHF.

This clone is a singleton in its sample. The chain links TRBV11-2 to TRBJ2-2, with 9 nucleotides matching TRBD1. In germline, CDR1 is SGHAT, CDR2 FQNNGV. V lost 4 bases and J lost 6; bases outside the gene matches: 9. The CDR3 loop spans 16 amino acids. The CDR3 DNA follows: TGTGCCAGCAGCTCCCTTAGCTGGACAGGGGCCGGGGAGCTGTTTTTT. It encodes CASSSLSWTGAGELFF.

This clone was counted once. Additional DNA sequences in this sample encode the identical CDR3. The J gene is TRBJ1-4, the V gene TRBV7-2; D perhaps matches TRBD1 (5 bases). Germline V gene sequence: CDR1 SGHTA, CDR2 FQGNSA. V lost 5 bases and J 5 bases, leaving 12 bases between the germline ends. The CDR3 contains 14 residues. CDR3 sequence reads: CASSPGGGNEKLFF. CDR3 nucleotides: TGTGCCAGCAGCCCCGGGGGGGGGAATGAAAAACTGTTTTTT.